Below are 10 T cell receptor beta chains sequenced from a single sample in a study of blood T cell repertoires in COVID-19. The assay was immunoSEQ multiplex PCR, and TCRdb's table has in-frame clones only and misses some. The profile covers approximately 220,000 clones, with 70% to 90% appearing a single time and 3.5% to 5.5% taken by the ten largest. Sequencing was performed on PBMCs or T cells enriched from blood (not recorded which). The receptors were sampled from a woman aged 25 to 39 who had been exposed to COVID-19.

This rearrangement joins TRBV5-1 to TRBJ1-1; D is uncertain. Trimming removed 0 bases from V and 6 bases from J, with 15 bases in between. Germline V lookup: CDR1 SGHRS, CDR2 YFSETQ. This CDR3 region has 15 residues. CDR3 DNA: TGCGCCAGCAGCTTGGCCCCAATATCTACTCCTGAAGCTTTCTTT. Protein sequence: CASSLAPISTPEAFF. Complete variable domain (other parts from reference TRBV5-1 and TRBJ1-1): KAGVTQTPRYLIKTRGQQVTLSCSPISGHRSVSWYQQTPGQGLQFLFEYFSETQRNKGNFPGRFSGRQFSNSRSEMNVSTLELGDSALYLCASSLAPISTPEAFFGQGTRLTVV.

V usage is TRBV7-2 and J usage is TRBJ1-5; 9 bases align to TRBD1. Germline CDR1 SGHTA, CDR2 FQGNSA. V trimming: 1 base; J trimming: 4 bases; junction bases outside the gene matches: 5. The CDR3 loop spans 16 amino acids. CDR3 in amino acids: CASSLEGTGHNQPQHF. The CDR3 DNA reads as TGTGCCAGCAGCTTAGAAGGGACAGGGCATAATCAGCCCCAGCATTTT.

The chain joins TRBV27 to TRBJ1-1, with a weak D call TRBD1 (5 bases). Germline V gene data show CDR1 as MNHEY and CDR2 as SMNVEV (reference sequence). The CDR3 runs to 14 residues. The V end was cut by 4 bases, the J end by 2 bases, with 11 bases between. The CDR3 is CASSSTAHNTEAFF. For the CDR3, the DNA is TGTGCCAGCAGTTCGACAGCGCATAACACTGAAGCTTTCTTT.

This chain links TRBV2 with TRBJ1-1; possible D gene TRBD1, 5 bases. CDR3 length: 13 residues. V lost 3 bases to trimming and J lost 0 bases, with 5 bases between them. Germline loops: CDR1 SNHLY, CDR2 FYNNEI. The CDR3 is CASSEDMNTEAFF. The CDR3 nucleotides are TGTGCCAGCAGTGAGGACATGAACACTGAAGCTTTCTTT.

This chain joins TRBV5-1 and TRBJ1-1, with a possible D match to TRBD1 (6 bases). Germline lookup yields CDR1 SGHRS and CDR2 YFSETQ. The CDR3 spans 15 residues. The V gene lost 0 bases and the J gene lost 6 bases, with 15 bases spanning the gap. In DNA form, the CDR3 reads TGCGCCAGCAGCTTGGTGGGACAAGGAAACGCTGAAGCTTTCTTT. Translated, it gives CASSLVGQGNAEAFF.

V usage is TRBV29-1 and J usage is TRBJ2-3; D is ambiguous. Germline V gives CDR1 SQVTM, CDR2 ANQGSEA. V lost 7 bases to trimming and J lost 0 bases, with 17 bases between them. The CDR3 spans 15 residues. CDR3 sequence (DNA): TGCAGCGCAAACCTCCGGGTTATTAGCACAGATACGCAGTATTTT. It specifies CSANLRVISTDTQYF.

This clone appeared a single time. The CDR3 DNA follows: TGTGCCAGCAGCCAGGGACAGGGGGACGTGAACACTGAAGCTTTCTTT. Protein sequence: CASSQGQGDVNTEAFF. J is TRBJ1-1 and V is TRBV7-2; 11 bases are a match to TRBD1. The CDR3 length is 16 residues. With V trimmed by 5 bases and J by 0 bases, 5 bases remained unmatched. CDR1 is SGHTA, CDR2 FQGNSA, per germline.

The chain couples TRBV5-6 to TRBJ2-7; TRBD1 is a possible D gene (5 bases). Trimming removed 0 bases at V and 0 bases at J, with 13 bases between. This CDR3 is built from 16 residues. Germline V CDR1 and CDR2: SGHDT, YYEEEE. CDR3 DNA: TGTGCCAGCAGCTTGGAAGGCAGACAGAGCTCCTACGAGCAGTACTTC. Amino acids: CASSLEGRQSSYEQYF.

The J gene is TRBJ1-1, the V gene TRBV5-4; D is uncertain. In germline, CDR1 is SGHNT, CDR2 YYREEE (reference sequence). Trimming left V 0 bases short and J 0 bases short, with 6 bases between. This CDR3 is 14 amino acids long. The CDR3 DNA is TGTGCCAGCAGCTTGGACAGCATGAACACTGAAGCTTTCTTT. It specifies CASSLDSMNTEAFF.

About this clone: A read error is likely, as this CDR3 ends without the conserved phenylalanine or tryptophan. The DNA is omitted, as the CDR3 cannot be located on it reliably, and the CDR3 follows TCRdb's listing. V usage is TRBV11-2 and J usage is TRBJ1-4. The CDR3 region is 14 residues in length, termini included. Germline CDR1 reads SGHAT; CDR2 reads FQNNGV. The CDR3 is CASSPDDNRRKLEV.